This T cell receptor beta chain originates from a study of early T cells in non-severe SARS-CoV-2 infection (dated by TCRdb to the early 2020s). Broadly, across the study: TCR sequencing used bulk RNA from unsorted whole blood, so alpha and beta chains could not be paired.

Trimming leaves V shorter by 1 base and J shorter by 8 bases, with the junction holding 6 bases beyond the gene matches. There are 15 amino acids in the CDR3, from cysteine to phenylalanine inclusive. The read is trimmed to its CDR3 DNA, 45 bases read in frame from base 1. The germline V gene (reference sequence) yields LNHNV for CDR1 and YYDKDF for CDR2. Set within a cohort of healthcare workers in London, UK, this nested case-control study involved weekly PCR testing of nasopharyngeal swabs along with blood sampling. Healthcare workers were recruited during the week of the UK lockdown, between 23 and 31 March 2020, and followed weekly for up to roughly 15 weeks. Library preparation employed 5' RACE. Sequenced on a NextSeq 500. To correct for sequencing error and PCR bias, the TCR library protocol tagged individual cDNA molecules with unique molecular identifiers. Sequencing covered both TCR alpha and beta chains, and within each sample the abundances of alpha and beta sequences were tightly co-correlated. The study's own analysis went as follows. Decombinator V4 was used to annotate TCR sequences for V gene, J gene and CDR3. TCRs were defined as expanded if a significant change between any two time points was detected under a Poisson model with p below 0.0001. Abundances of TCRs were expressed as counts per million after normalisation to the total number of TCRs sequenced in each sample. MAIT TCRs were defined by TRAV1-2 paired with TRAJ12, TRAJ20 or TRAJ33, and iNKT TCRs by TRAV10 paired with TRAJ18. VDJdb, accessed 1 November 2021, was searched for CMV, EBV and SARS-CoV-2 annotated TCRs, with TCRs annotated for multiple antigens excluded. In TCRdb, the public reads were trimmed at Q25 with fastp and aligned with MiXCR, with productive beta chains retained. Under each unique CDR3 protein, matching rows form one entry showing the most common genes and DNA. Clone size and V and J calls follow TCRdb, not the original study. The sample table lists 65,000 to 85,000 distinct CDR3 sequences, less than 12% of them with a count of one. Of the sample, around 15% falls within the top ten clones.

For this clonotype: No antigen is known for it. Base qualities are missing; no much larger clone stands one base away.

General findings and caveats noted by the study authors: Matching against VDJdb was skewed toward anti-spike CD8 responses, likely underestimated virus-specific expansions, and missed private and CD4 specificities.

The receptor was derived from an adult who was a healthcare worker with PCR-confirmed SARS-CoV-2 infection or an uninfected control (not recorded which). The V and J genes are TRBV15 and TRBJ1-4, with 8 bases matching TRBD1. Sequences were derived from whole blood, sampled at baseline. At the DNA level, the sequence is TGTGCCACCAGCAGAGTCGGACAGGGATTCGAAAAACTGTTTTTT. Its protein reads: CATSRVGQGFEKLFF.